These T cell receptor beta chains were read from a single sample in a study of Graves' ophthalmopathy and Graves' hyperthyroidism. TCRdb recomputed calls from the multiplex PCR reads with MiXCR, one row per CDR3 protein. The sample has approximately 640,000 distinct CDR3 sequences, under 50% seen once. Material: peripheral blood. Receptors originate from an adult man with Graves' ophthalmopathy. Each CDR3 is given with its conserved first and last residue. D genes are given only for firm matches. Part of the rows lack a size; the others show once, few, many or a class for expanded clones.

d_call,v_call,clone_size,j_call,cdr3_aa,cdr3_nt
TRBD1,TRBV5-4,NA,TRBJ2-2,CASRDRGRVTGELVF,TGTGCCAGCAGGGACAGGGGGCGCGTCACCGGGGAGCTGGTTTTT
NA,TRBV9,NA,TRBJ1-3,CASSVGSGGNTIYF,TGTGCCAGCAGCGTAGGATCGGGGGGAAACACCATATATTTT
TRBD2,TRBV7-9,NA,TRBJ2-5,CASSLDVWGLAGGPRETQYF,TGTGCCAGCAGCCTCGATGTTTGGGGACTAGCGGGAGGGCCGAGGGAGACCCAGTACTTC
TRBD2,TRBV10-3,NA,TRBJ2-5,CASGGQETQYF,TGTGCCAGCGGGGGCCAAGAGACCCAGTACTTC
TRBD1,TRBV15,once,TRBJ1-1,CATSGTVGTEAFF,TGTGCCACCAGCGGGACAGTGGGAACTGAAGCTTTCTTT
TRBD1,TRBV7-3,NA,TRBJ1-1,CASSLMGQGENTEAFF,TGTGCCAGCAGCTTAATGGGACAGGGAGAGAACACTGAAGCTTTCTTT
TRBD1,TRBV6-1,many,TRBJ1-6,CASSPFSGQGGNSPLHF,TGTGCCAGCAGCCCCTTTTCTGGACAGGGGGGTAATTCACCCCTCCACTTT
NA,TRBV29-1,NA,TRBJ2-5,CSVALPGQETQYF,TGCAGCGTGGCACTACCCGGGCAAGAGACCCAGTACTTC
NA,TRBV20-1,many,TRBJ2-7,CSARGGAPYEQYF,TGCAGTGCTAGGGGGGGCGCGCCCTACGAGCAGTACTTC
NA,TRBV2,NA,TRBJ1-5,CASSEEEGQPQHF,TGTGCCAGCAGTGAGGAGGAGGGACAGCCCCAGCATTTT
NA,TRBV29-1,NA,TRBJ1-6,CSLRGDSPLHF,TGCAGCTTGAGGGGGGATTCACCCCTCCACTTT
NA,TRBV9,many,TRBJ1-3,CASSVLGDSGNTIYF,TGTGCCAGCAGCGTACTGGGGGACTCTGGAAACACCATATATTTT
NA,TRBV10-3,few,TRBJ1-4,CASSSLGGYANEKLFF,TGTGCCAGCAGTTCTCTTGGGGGATATGCTAATGAAAAACTGTTTTTT
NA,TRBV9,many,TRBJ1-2,CASSALNYGYTF,TGTGCCAGCAGCGCCCTTAACTATGGCTACACCTTC
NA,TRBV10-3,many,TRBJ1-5,CAISDPSTRERRNQPQHF,TGTGCCATCAGTGATCCTTCGACCAGGGAGCGGAGGAATCAGCCCCAGCATTTT